This TCR beta chain was retrieved from a study of beta chain features in type 1 diabetes. About the research overall: Across the samples, some 99 million sorted cells were examined in total.

Points from the study as a whole: Moderate yet significant TCRB CDR3 shortening was seen in Type 1 diabetes patients in all four CD4+ subsets.

Expressed TCRB transcripts were sequenced, since all the RNA that had been isolated was reverse transcribed. Measured with immunoSEQ multiplex PCR; TCRdb has only the in-frame clones, and not every one. Here the sample spans 350,000 or so clones, around 19% being singletons. Of note for this clone: Its antigen is not known.

The source of this sequence is a woman aged 18-35 years in good health. Sequencing input: naive CD4+ T cells from blood.

CDR3 loop: CASSVRTRGETQYF. The DNA of the CDR3 is TGCGCCAGCAGCGTCCGGACTAGAGGAGAGACCCAGTACTTC. The V gene is TRBV5-1, the J gene TRBJ2-5; 7 bases line up with TRBD2. This CDR3 region has 14 residues. The V gene end was trimmed by 4 bases and the J gene end by 4 bases; junction bases not matched to a gene: 7. From germline, CDR1 is SGHRS and CDR2 YFSETQ.